The TCR beta chain described here comes from a study of human T cells and chemical hapten exposure. This clonotype was recorded at least ten times. TCRdb called the RACE reads again in MiXCR, with one record for every CDR3 protein. The data contain approximately 52,000 distinct CDR3 sequences, 8.5% to 10% of them singletons. The time point: pre-sensitization, week 0. Specified treatment: therapeutic diphenylcyclopropenone sensitization with weekly scalp DPC. Someone pulled total RNA out of unfractionated whole blood. The CDR3 has 22 amino acids. Germline CDR1 is SEHNR and CDR2 is FQNEAQ (reference sequence). V lost 4 bases, J lost 0 bases, and 22 bases stayed unmatched.

The receptor comes from a woman in her 30s with alopecia areata. Some clones in this sample may be carry-over from other donors' samples. Sequencing was performed on whole blood, taken in connection with sensitization to the hapten diphenylcyclopropenone (DPC). This sequence joins TRBV7-9 and TRBJ2-1; 9 nucleotides align to TRBD1. CDR3 bases: TGTGCCAGCAGCTCATCTTTTGGCCCGACAGGGGGATCATCGAGCTCCTACAATGAGCAGTTCTTC. The encoded protein is CASSSSFGPTGGSSSSYNEQFF. Full variable domain (remainder filled in from reference TRBV7-9 and TRBJ2-1): DTGVSQNPRHKITKRGQNVTFRCDPISEHNRLYWYRQTLGQGPEFLTYFQNEAQLEKSRLLSDRFSAERPKGSFSTLEIQRTEQGDSAMYLCASSSSFGPTGGSSSSYNEQFFGPGTRLTVL.